The 11 T cell receptor beta chains presented below share a single source sample, sequenced in a study of T cells in Graves' hyperthyroidism and ophthalmopathy (dated by TCRdb to 2018 to 2020). The receptor library was made with multiplex PCR. Instrument on record: Illumina HiSeq 2000. Amplification of TCR beta CDR3 regions was carried out from RNA transcripts. The first round of RT-PCR for the TCR CDR3 was performed with the HTBI primer set and the Qiagen OneStep RT-PCR kit. TCRdb reanalyzed the raw reads on its own, using fastp at Q25 for trimming and MiXCR for clone calling, and kept in-frame beta chains. Duplicate CDR3 protein sequences are folded into a single record with the most common DNA and genes. This sample gives roughly 720,000 distinct CDR3 sequences in total; around a sixth of them show up just once. The ten largest clones capture roughly 16% of the sample. The specimen was blood. These receptor sequences come from a man aged 50 or older with Graves' hyperthyroidism.

This clonotype was recorded a few times. The V and J genes are TRBV19 and TRBJ2-6, with D unresolved. The germline CDR1 and CDR2 sequences are LNHDA and SQIVND (reference sequence). The CDR3 length is 15 residues. V lost 6 bases and J lost 3, with 12 bases in between. The CDR3 region is CASSSWGSGANVLTF. The CDR3 DNA follows: TGTGCCAGTAGCTCGTGGGGAAGTGGGGCCAACGTCCTGACTTTC.

This clonotype has only a few counts. The chain joins TRBV6-5 to TRBJ2-5, with a weak D call TRBD1 (6 bases). V lost 1 base to trimming and J lost 5 bases, with 14 bases between them. This CDR3 contains 15 residues. Germline V CDR1 and CDR2: MNHEY, SVGAGI. CDR3 sequence reads: CASSYFGGTGETQYF. CDR3 DNA: TGTGCCAGCAGTTACTTCGGAGGTACAGGGGAGACCCAGTACTTC.

This clonotype was seen just once. The chain has TRBV7-3 and TRBJ2-1; D gene uncertain. The CDR3 is made up of 15 amino acids. Between the trimmed V and J ends, which lost 0 bases and 6 bases, there was a span of 12 bases. Per the germline V gene, CDR1 is SGHTA and CDR2 is FQGTGA. CDR3 in amino acids: CASSLTPGLVNEQFF. For the CDR3, the DNA is TGTGCCAGCAGCTTAACTCCTGGCCTAGTCAATGAGCAGTTCTTC.

This clonotype was detected ten times or more. The chain employs TRBV10-3 and TRBJ2-7; D unresolved. V lost 11 bases, J lost 0 bases, and 14 bases lay in between. Germline V CDR1 and CDR2: ENHRY, SYGVKD. The CDR3 runs 13 residues. This chain's CDR3 is CAVSRGPSYEQYF. The CDR3 bases are TGTGCCGTCTCCCGAGGCCCCTCCTACGAGCAGTACTTC.

This clonotype was found a few times. The rearrangement links TRBV20-1 to TRBJ2-1, with 9 bases identical to TRBD2. The CDR3 length is 15 residues. Germline assignment: CDR1 DFQATT and CDR2 SNEGSKA (reference sequence). Trimming took 0 bases from V and 2 from J; bases not matched to a gene: 2. Here the CDR3 reads CSARDGGRAYNEQFF. For the CDR3, the DNA is TGCAGTGCTAGAGACGGCGGGAGGGCCTACAATGAGCAGTTCTTC.

This clonotype was detected many times. This sequence joins TRBV20-1 and TRBJ2-3; D possibly corresponds to TRBD1 (5 bases). Germline-derived CDR1 and CDR2 are DFQATT and SNEGSKA (reference sequence). V lost 3 bases, J lost 4 bases, and 11 bases lay in between. This CDR3 is 13 amino acids long. CDR3: CSASQGTADTQYF. The CDR3 nucleotides are TGCAGTGCTAGTCAGGGAACCGCAGATACGCAGTATTTT.

The J gene is TRBJ1-2, the V gene TRBV5-1, with D uncertain. The CDR3 covers 13 residues. The germline V gene encodes CDR1 SGHRS and CDR2 YFSETQ. The V end was cut by 0 bases, the J end by 4 bases, with 7 bases between. Written as DNA, the CDR3 is TGCGCCAGCAGCTTGGACGTAACCTATGGCTACACCTTC. Protein product: CASSLDVTYGYTF.

This chain links TRBV20-1 with TRBJ2-1; maybe TRBD1 (6 bases). The CDR3 covers 14 residues. The ends were cut back, 5 bases at V and 3 bases at J, with 14 bases in the middle. Germline V lookup: CDR1 DFQATT, CDR2 SNEGSKA (reference sequence). CDR3: CSAYPRGHYNEQFF. DNA for the CDR3: TGCAGTGCTTACCCCAGGGGACACTACAATGAGCAGTTCTTC.

This chain links TRBV20-1 with TRBJ2-5; D may match TRBD1 or TRBD2 (5 bases each). CDR1 and CDR2 from the germline V gene are DFQATT and SNEGSKA (reference sequence). The V and J ends lost 2 bases and 5 bases respectively, with 15 bases between them. The CDR3 is 14 amino acids. CDR3 protein: CSARYGGVSETQYF. In DNA, the CDR3 is TGCAGTGCTAGATATGGGGGTGTTAGTGAGACCCAGTACTTC.

This rearrangement joins TRBV7-2 to TRBJ2-1; D possibly corresponds to TRBD1 (5 bases). CDR1 and CDR2 from the germline V gene are SGHTA and FQGNSA. The V gene lost 2 bases and the J gene lost 5 bases, with 13 bases spanning the gap. The CDR3 has 15 amino acids. This chain's CDR3 is CASSLWAGKNNEQFF. CDR3 DNA sequence: TGTGCCAGCAGCTTATGGGCAGGGAAGAACAATGAGCAGTTCTTC. Full variable domain (remainder filled in from reference TRBV7-2 and TRBJ2-1): GAGVSQSPSNKVTEKGKDVELRCDPISGHTALYWYRQSLGQGLEFLIYFQGNSAPDKSGLPSDRFSAERTGGSVSTLTIQRTQQEDSAVYLCASSLWAGKNNEQFFGPGTRLTVL.

The chain carries TRBV6-1 and TRBJ2-1; 7 nucleotides agree with TRBD1. V lost 4 bases and J lost 0; bases outside the gene matches: 6. Germline values: CDR1 MNHNS, CDR2 SASEGT. The CDR3 loop spans 16 amino acids. The CDR3: CASSGMDRSSYNEQFF. The CDR3, as DNA: TGTGCCAGCAGTGGGATGGACAGGAGCTCCTACAATGAGCAGTTCTTC.